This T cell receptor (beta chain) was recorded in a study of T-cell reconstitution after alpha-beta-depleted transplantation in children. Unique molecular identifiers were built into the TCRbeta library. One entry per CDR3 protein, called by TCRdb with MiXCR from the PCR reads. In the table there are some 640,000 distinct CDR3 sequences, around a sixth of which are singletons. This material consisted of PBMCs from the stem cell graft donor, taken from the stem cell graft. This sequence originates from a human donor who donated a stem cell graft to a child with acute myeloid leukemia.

The DNA of the CDR3 is TGTGCCAGCAGCCCCTCTGCGGGGGGTAACAATGAGCAGTTCTTC. Its translation: CASSPSAGGNNEQFF. The chain couples TRBV6-4 to TRBJ2-1; TRBD2 agrees at 8 bases. Unmatched junction bases numbered 9, after V lost 6 bases and J lost 5 bases. Germline V lookup: CDR1 MRHNA, CDR2 SNTAGT. The CDR3 is 15 residues long.